A selection of T cell receptor beta chains follows, all from one sample in a study of blood T cells in healthy people across ages. Using its own MiXCR run on the 5' RACE reads, TCRdb lists one record per CDR3 protein. The sample includes some 1.4 million distinct CDR3 sequences, 40% to 50% seen only once; the top ten take roughly 7.9%. Material: blood. The receptors come from a young woman in good health. Each CDR3 is given with its conserved first and last residue. Fields, in order: V gene, D gene, clone size, J gene, CDR3 protein, CDR3 DNA. D genes are given only for firm matches. The size of a clone is reported for some rows only, either as once, few or many, or as a class for expanded clones.

TRBV19	NA	NA	TRBJ1-2	CASRDDIGFGYTF	TGTGCCAGTAGGGACGACATTGGGTTTGGCTACACCTTC
TRBV5-6	NA	NA	TRBJ1-5	CASTASGAAGNQPQHF	TGTGCCAGCACAGCTTCTGGGGCCGCTGGCAATCAGCCCCAGCATTTT
TRBV5-1	NA	NA	TRBJ1-5	CASSLTDSIYQPQHF	TGCGCCAGCAGCTTAACTGACAGTATTTATCAGCCCCAGCATTTT
TRBV12-3/TRBV12-4	TRBD2	few	TRBJ2-1	CASSRSSSGGPQFF	TGTGCCAGCAGTAGGTCTTCTAGCGGGGGGCCCCAGTTCTTC
TRBV7-2	NA	few	TRBJ1-5	CASSLVREGGNQPQHF	TGTGCCAGCAGCTTAGTTCGTGAGGGAGGGAATCAGCCCCAGCATTTT
TRBV5-1	NA	few	TRBJ1-6	CASSFRRPGTMSYNSPLHF	TGCGCCAGCAGCTTTCGCCGTCCAGGGACGATGTCCTATAATTCACCCCTCCACTTT
TRBV20-1	NA	few	TRBJ2-3	CSAMRGPSTDTQYF	TGCAGTGCCATGCGGGGGCCCTCGACAGATACGCAGTATTTT
TRBV20-1	TRBD2	few	TRBJ2-7	CSARPLAGYEQYF	TGCAGTGCTAGACCGCTAGCGGGTTACGAGCAGTACTTC
TRBV12-3/TRBV12-4	TRBD2	NA	TRBJ2-1	CASRKKAGGNEQFF	TGTGCCAGCAGGAAGAAAGCGGGAGGGAATGAGCAGTTCTTC
TRBV13	TRBD2	NA	TRBJ2-3	CASSPRRVAGPISSTDTQYF	TGTGCCAGCAGCCCCCGACGAGTAGCGGGGCCAATTTCTAGCACAGATACGCAGTATTTT
TRBV6-1	NA	NA	TRBJ1-5	CASRGSPDNQPQHF	TGTGCCAGCAGAGGATCTCCAGACAATCAGCCCCAGCATTTT
TRBV20-1	TRBD2	NA	TRBJ2-5	CSARDRTSGRSNEQYF	TGCAGTGCTAGAGACAGGACTAGCGGGAGGAGCAATGAGCAGTACTTC
TRBV15	NA	many	TRBJ2-1	CATSSGDNYNEQFF	TGTGCCACCAGCAGCGGTGACAATTACAATGAGCAGTTCTTC
TRBV12-3/TRBV12-4	NA	NA	TRBJ1-4	CASSPEAWGEKLFF	TGTGCCAGCAGCCCGGAGGCCTGGGGGGAAAAACTGTTTTTT
TRBV12-3/TRBV12-4	TRBD1	NA	TRBJ1-5	CASSLTIRTGGDQPQHF	TGTGCCAGCAGTTTAACCATCCGGACAGGGGGCGATCAGCCCCAGCATTTT
TRBV29-1	TRBD1	NA	TRBJ2-3	CSVSTGVGTDTQYF	TGCAGCGTTTCGACAGGGGTTGGCACAGATACGCAGTATTTT
TRBV20-1	TRBD2	NA	TRBJ2-2	CSAPGTSGTNTGELFF	TGCAGTGCTCCGGGGACTAGCGGGACGAACACCGGGGAGCTGTTTTTT
TRBV4-1	TRBD2	NA	TRBJ2-2	CASSGNSGLGELFF	TGCGCCAGCAGTGGGAATAGCGGGCTAGGGGAGCTGTTTTTT
TRBV9	NA	many	TRBJ2-1	CASSAPQGGYNEQFF	TGTGCCAGCAGCGCCCCCCAAGGGGGGTACAATGAGCAGTTCTTC
TRBV7-9	TRBD2	NA	TRBJ2-5	CASSPLGLADNNEQYF	TGTGCCAGCAGCCCGCTCGGGCTAGCGGATAACAATGAGCAGTACTTC
TRBV27	NA	NA	TRBJ1-5	CASSPQGGYQPQHF	TGTGCCAGCAGTCCCCAGGGTGGGTATCAGCCCCAGCATTTT
TRBV20-1	NA	NA	TRBJ2-1	CSARPAEVRETQFF	TGCAGTGCTAGACCTGCGGAGGTACGGGAGACCCAGTTCTTC
TRBV5-1	NA	NA	TRBJ2-1	CASSPSRTFLDEQFF	TGCGCCAGCAGCCCGAGTAGGACCTTTTTGGATGAGCAGTTCTTC
TRBV7-2	NA	NA	TRBJ2-2	CASSPIRNTGELFF	TGTGCCAGCAGCCCCATACGGAACACCGGGGAGCTGTTTTTT
TRBV12-3/TRBV12-4	NA	NA	TRBJ2-2	CASQGGVSNTGELFF	TGTGCCAGCCAGGGCGGGGTCAGTAACACCGGGGAGCTGTTTTTT
TRBV7-2	NA	NA	TRBJ1-6	CASSRAAGEPNSPLHF	TGTGCCAGCAGCCGGGCGGCAGGGGAGCCTAATTCACCCCTCCACTTT
TRBV9	NA	few	TRBJ2-1	CASSHSRVDADEQFF	TGTGCCAGCAGCCACTCCAGAGTGGACGCCGATGAGCAGTTCTTC
TRBV20-1	TRBD2	few	TRBJ2-5	CSARLSGTSGREETQYF	TGCAGTGCTAGATTGTCCGGGACTAGCGGGAGGGAAGAGACCCAGTACTTC
TRBV6-6	TRBD1	NA	TRBJ2-5	CASSRTGALETQYF	TGTGCCAGCAGCCGCACAGGGGCGCTAGAGACCCAGTACTTC
TRBV6-1	TRBD1	NA	TRBJ1-5	CAGDDRGQPQHF	TGTGCCGGTGACGACAGGGGGCAGCCCCAGCATTTT